These 3 T cell receptor beta chains were all obtained from the same sample, sequenced in a study of cytomegalovirus exposure and HLA in healthy donors. Use of 60 Vbeta and 13 Jbeta primers characterized the PCR. Using immunoSEQ multiplex PCR, the repertoire was profiled, and TCRdb retains in-frame clones only, with some absent. This sample's table reports about 49,000 clones. Sequencing was carried out using PBMCs. All receptors derive from a man aged 18-30 years in good health and CMV-seropositive.

This rearrangement joins TRBV28 to TRBJ2-7; D uncertain. Trimming shortened V by 7 bases and J by 6 bases, and 22 bases separated the two germline ends. The CDR3 is 15 amino acids. Germline assignment: CDR1 MDHEN and CDR2 SYDVKM. Here the CDR3 DNA reads TGTGCCAGCACCCCTTCTCTGGCCCAGCTAGGCGAGCAGTACTTC. Encoded protein: CASTPSLAQLGEQYF. Supplemented by reference TRBV28 and TRBJ2-7, the full variable domain reads DVKVTQSSRYLVKRTGEKVFLECVQDMDHENMFWYRQDPGLGLRLIYFSYDVKMKEKGDIPEGYSVSREKKERFSLILESASTNQTSMYLCASTPSLAQLGEQYFGPGTRLTVT.

The genes are TRBV10-3 and TRBJ2-7, with D perhaps TRBD1 (6 bases). The length of the CDR3 is 14 residues. With 10 bases removed from V and 3 bases from J, the gap between germline ends came to 19 bases. The germline V gene has CDR1 ENHRY and CDR2 SYGVKD. This CDR3 reads CASRPPGRGYEQYF. The DNA for the CDR3 is TGTGCCAGCAGACCCCCAGGCAGGGGCTACGAGCAGTACTTC.

The chain employs TRBV2 and TRBJ1-6; no definite D call. Trimming took 5 bases from V and 6 from J, leaving 14 bases between them. The CDR3 loop spans 15 amino acids. The germline CDR1 and CDR2 sequences are SNHLY and FYNNEI. The CDR3 nucleotides are TGTGCCAGCAGTTTATCGGGGTTCCCTAATTCACCCCTCCACTTT. Translation: CASSLSGFPNSPLHF.